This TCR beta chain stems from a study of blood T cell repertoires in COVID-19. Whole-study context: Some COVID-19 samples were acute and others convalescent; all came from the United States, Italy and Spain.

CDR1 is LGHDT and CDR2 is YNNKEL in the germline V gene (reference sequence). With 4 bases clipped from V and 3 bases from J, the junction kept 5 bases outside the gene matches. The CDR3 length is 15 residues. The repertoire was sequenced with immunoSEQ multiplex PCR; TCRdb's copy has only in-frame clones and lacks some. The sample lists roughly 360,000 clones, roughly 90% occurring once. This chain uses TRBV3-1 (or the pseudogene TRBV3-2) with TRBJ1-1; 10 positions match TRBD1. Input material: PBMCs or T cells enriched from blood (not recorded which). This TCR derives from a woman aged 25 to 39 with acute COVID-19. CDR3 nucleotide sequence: TGTGCCAGCAGCCCCTGGACAGGGGGATACACTGAAGCTTTCTTT. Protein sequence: CASSPWTGGYTEAFF.